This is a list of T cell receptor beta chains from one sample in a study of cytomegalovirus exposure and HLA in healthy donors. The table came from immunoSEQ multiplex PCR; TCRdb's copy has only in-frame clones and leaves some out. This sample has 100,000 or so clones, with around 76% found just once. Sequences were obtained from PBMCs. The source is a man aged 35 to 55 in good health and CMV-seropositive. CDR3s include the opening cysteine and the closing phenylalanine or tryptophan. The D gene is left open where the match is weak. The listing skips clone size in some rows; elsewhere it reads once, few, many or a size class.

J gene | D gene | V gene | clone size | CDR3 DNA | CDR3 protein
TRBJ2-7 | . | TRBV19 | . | TGTGCCAGTAATAGGGGAACGGGCTACGAGCAGTACTTC | CASNRGTGYEQYF
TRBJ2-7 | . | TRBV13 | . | TGTGCCAGATTCAACGCCTACGAGCAGTACTTC | CARFNAYEQYF
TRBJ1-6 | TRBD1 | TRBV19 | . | TGTGCCAGTACCTCAACCGGGACAGGGAATTCACCCCTCCACTTT | CASTSTGTGNSPLHF
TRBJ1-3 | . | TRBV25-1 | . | TGTGCCAGCAGTGGGTCGGGGGCTGGAAACACCATATATTTT | CASSGSGAGNTIYF
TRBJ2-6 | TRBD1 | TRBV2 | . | TGTGCCAGCAGGGACAGGTCTGGGGCCAACGTCCTGACTTTC | CASRDRSGANVLTF
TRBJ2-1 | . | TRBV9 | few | TGTGCCAGCAGCGTGTTTCAGGGTAGGCAGTTCTTC | CASSVFQGRQFF
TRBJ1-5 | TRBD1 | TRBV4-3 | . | TGCGCCAGCAGCCGGGACAGGGCTCATCAGCCCCAGCATTTT | CASSRDRAHQPQHF
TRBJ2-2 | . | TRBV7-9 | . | TGTGCCAGCAGCTCGACATTGAACACCGGGGAGCTGTTTTTT | CASSSTLNTGELFF
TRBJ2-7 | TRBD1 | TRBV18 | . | TGTGCCAGCTCACAAACCGGGACAGGGAACTACGAGCAGTACTTC | CASSQTGTGNYEQYF
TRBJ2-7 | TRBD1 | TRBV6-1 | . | TGTGCCAGCAGTGTAGGTGGACAGGGCCCCTACGAGCAGTACTTC | CASSVGGQGPYEQYF
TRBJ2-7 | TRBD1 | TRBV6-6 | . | TGTGCCAGCAGTTCTCAGACAGGGCCTTACGAGCAGTACTTC | CASSSQTGPYEQYF
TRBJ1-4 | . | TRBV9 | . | TGTGCCAGCAGCGCGGTTCCGGGTGAAAAACTGTTTTTT | CASSAVPGEKLFF
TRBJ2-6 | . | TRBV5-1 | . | TGCGCCAGCAGCCTCTACCCTGGGGCCAACGTCCTGACTTTC | CASSLYPGANVLTF
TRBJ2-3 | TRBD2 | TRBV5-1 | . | TGCGCCAGCAGCTTGAATAGCGGGAGGGGCACAGATACGCAGTATTTT | CASSLNSGRGTDTQYF
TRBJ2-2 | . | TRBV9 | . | TGTGCCAGCAGCGTAGTGGCTAGTGGAAGGACCGGGGAGCTGTTTTTT | CASSVVASGRTGELFF
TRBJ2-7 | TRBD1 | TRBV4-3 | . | TGCGCCAGCAGCACCCAACGACAGGGGCCACTAGGGGAGCAGTACTTC | CASSTQRQGPLGEQYF
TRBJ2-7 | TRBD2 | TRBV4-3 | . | TGCGCCAGCAGCCAAGGGTTAGCGGGGGACTACGAGCAGTACTTC | CASSQGLAGDYEQYF
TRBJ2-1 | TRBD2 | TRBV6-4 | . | TGTGCCAGCAGCCCCGGGACTAGCGTTTACAATGAGCAGTTCTTC | CASSPGTSVYNEQFF
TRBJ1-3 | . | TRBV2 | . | TGTGCCAGCAATCCTGGTAGCTCTGGAAACACCATATATTTT | CASNPGSSGNTIYF
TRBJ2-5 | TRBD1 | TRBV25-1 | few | TGTGCCAGCAGTCTGGACAGGGGAGAACAAGAGACCCAGTACTTC | CASSLDRGEQETQYF
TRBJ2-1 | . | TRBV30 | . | TGTGCCTGGAGTGTACGGCTAGCGAATGAGCAGTTCTTC | CAWSVRLANEQFF
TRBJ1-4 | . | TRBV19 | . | TGTGCCAGTAGTTTCCTTTTTGGAGGGGATGACAGAGGGAGACTGTTTTTT | CASSFLFGGDDRGRLFF
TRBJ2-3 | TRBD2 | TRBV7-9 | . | TGTGCCAGCAGCGCTATAACCCGACTAGCGGGGGTAGGAGGAGATACGCAGTATTTT | CASSAITRLAGVGGDTQYF
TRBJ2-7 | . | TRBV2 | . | TGTGCCAGCAGTCATACGGACAGCTCCTCCTACGAGCAGTACTTC | CASSHTDSSSYEQYF
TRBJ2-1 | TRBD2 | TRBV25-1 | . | TGTGCCAGCAGTGAAACTAGCGGGGCCCTATTCAATGAGCAGTTCTTC | CASSETSGALFNEQFF
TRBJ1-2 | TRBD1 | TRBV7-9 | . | TGTGCCAGCAGCCCGTCCGGGTCGGCAGGGGGAGGCTACACCTTC | CASSPSGSAGGGYTF
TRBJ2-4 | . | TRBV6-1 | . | TGTGCCAGCAGTGGTTGGGCTCAGTACTTC | CASSGWAQYF
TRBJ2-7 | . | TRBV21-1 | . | TGTGCCAGCAGCAAAATTGCTTGGGACAGGGGGTCCCAAGCCTACGAGCAGTACTTC | CASSKIAWDRGSQAYEQYF
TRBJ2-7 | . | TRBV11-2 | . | TGTGCCAGCAGCTTAGACTGGGGCGAGCAGTACTTC | CASSLDWGEQYF
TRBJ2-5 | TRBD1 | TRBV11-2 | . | TGTGCCAGCAGCCGGACAGGGGGCTTCGGGACCCAGTACTTC | CASSRTGGFGTQYF
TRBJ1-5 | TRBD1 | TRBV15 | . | TGTGCCACCAGCAGGCGGACAGGGGGGAATCAGCCCCAGCATTTT | CATSRRTGGNQPQHF